One sample yielded the 17 T cell receptor beta chains listed below, sequenced in a study of T cell repertoires in cytomegalovirus infection. TCRdb passed the reads through MiXCR, listing each CDR3 protein once. The sample carries tens of thousands of distinct CDR3 sequences, about 19% recorded once. No cognate antigen is known for these TCRs. The sequences come from CD8+ T cells from cultured PBMCs, collected from culture after CMV antigen stimulation. Every receptor here comes from a human donor in good health (CMV status not recorded). Some clones in this sample may be carry-over from other donors' samples.

This clonotype was found many times. The chain is built from TRBV4-3 and TRBJ1-6; possible D gene TRBD1, 6 bases. Trimming removed 0 bases at V and 2 bases at J, with 11 bases between. Looked up from germline, CDR1 is LGHNA and CDR2 is YSLEER. CDR3 size: 17 residues. CDR3 nucleotides: TGCGCCAGCAGCCAAGAAAAAGCAGGGGCCTATAATTCACCCCTCCACTTT. It encodes CASSQEKAGAYNSPLHF.

This clonotype was observed many times. This chain joins TRBV12-3 or TRBV12-4 and TRBJ2-7; D gene uncertain. The V and J ends lost 4 bases and 7 bases respectively, with 11 bases between them. The CDR3 runs 12 residues. This chain's CDR3 is CASSSRRVEQYF. The CDR3 DNA reads TGTGCCAGCAGTTCCCGAAGGGTTGAGCAGTACTTC.

J is TRBJ1-5 and V is TRBV30; D gene uncertain. Germline V gene data show CDR1 as GTSNPN and CDR2 as SVGIG (reference sequence). The CDR3 spans 16 residues. V was cut by 4 bases and J by 3 bases, with 19 bases left in between. The CDR3 DNA sequence: TGTGCCTGGAACGATAAAAACAATCAAAACAATCAGCCCCAGCATTTT. It yields the protein CAWNDKNNQNNQPQHF.

This clonotype was picked up many times. This sequence joins TRBV7-8 and TRBJ1-1, with 8 bases aligning to TRBD1. Germline CDR1 and CDR2: SGHVS and FQNEAQ. The CDR3 extends over 15 amino acids. The J segment lost 1 base and the V segment lost 3 bases, leaving 4 bases of the junction unmatched. Here the CDR3 reads CASSFRTGQNTEAFF. The CDR3 nucleotides read TGTGCCAGCAGCTTTAGGACAGGGCAGAACACTGAAGCTTTCTTT.

V usage is TRBV10-3 and J usage is TRBJ2-7, with 12 positions matching TRBD1. Unmatched junction bases numbered 11, after V lost 6 bases and J lost 5 bases. The CDR3 runs 16 residues. Germline values: CDR1 ENHRY, CDR2 SYGVKD. CDR3 region: CAIRGTPGQGADEQYF. In DNA, the CDR3 is TGTGCCATCAGGGGAACCCCGGGACAGGGGGCCGACGAGCAGTACTTC.

This clonotype was observed a handful of times. V usage is TRBV4-2 and J usage is TRBJ1-5; a weak D match, TRBD1 (6 bases). The CDR3 is made up of 15 amino acids. The ends were cut back, 4 bases at V and 2 bases at J, with 12 bases in the middle. Germline V gene sequence: CDR1 LGHNA, CDR2 YNFKEQ. The CDR3: CASSPNRVGNQPQHF. The DNA of the CDR3 is TGTGCCAGCAGCCCCAACAGGGTCGGCAATCAGCCCCAGCATTTT.

There are many counts of this clonotype. The genes are TRBV6-2 or TRBV6-3 and TRBJ1-2, with D tentatively TRBD1 (5 bases). The CDR3 consists of 14 residues. Germline V lookup: CDR1 MNHEY, CDR2 SVGEGT. The V end was cut by 5 bases, the J end by 6 bases, with 16 bases between. Here the CDR3 DNA reads TGTGCCAGCAGTCCCAAGGGGTGGTCGGATGGCTACACCTTC. This sequence encodes CASSPKGWSDGYTF.

This clonotype was counted ten times or more. The chain combines TRBV6-6 with TRBJ2-3; perhaps TRBD2 as D (5 bases). The V gene lost 0 bases and the J gene lost 8 bases, with 9 bases spanning the gap. CDR3 length: 13 amino acids. Germline-derived CDR1 and CDR2 are MNHNY and SVGAGI (reference sequence). The CDR3 region is CASSYSQLGTQYF. DNA of the CDR3: TGTGCCAGCAGTTACTCCCAACTAGGTACGCAGTATTTT.

The chain is built from TRBV25-1 and TRBJ2-1; D perhaps matches TRBD1 (6 bases). Trimming took 3 bases from V and 1 from J, leaving 10 bases between them. Germline V gives CDR1 MGHDK, CDR2 SYGVNS. The CDR3 has 15 residues. The CDR3 region has the DNA TGTGCCAGCAGTGATTCAGGGGTTTCCTACAATGAGCAGTTCTTC. This gives the protein CASSDSGVSYNEQFF.

This clonotype was observed a handful of times. The gene calls are TRBV30 and TRBJ2-6, with 10 positions matching TRBD2. Germline V lookup: CDR1 GTSNPN, CDR2 SVGIG (reference sequence). The CDR3 length is 17 residues. The V and J ends lost 3 bases and 0 bases, in that order; junction bases with no gene match: 5. CDR3 nucleotides: TGTGCCTGGAGCGGGGCTAGCGGGAGCTCTGGGGCCAACGTCCTGACTTTC. Amino acid sequence: CAWSGASGSSGANVLTF.

This clonotype came up a few times. The chain couples TRBV20-1 to TRBJ2-7; D may be TRBD2 (5 bases). Germline-derived CDR1 and CDR2 are DFQATT and SNEGSKA (reference sequence). The germline V and J ends were trimmed by 7 bases and 3 bases, with 16 bases remaining between them. The CDR3 runs to 13 residues. CDR3 in DNA: TGCAGTGGCAGAGGGCAAGAGGGCTACGAGCAGTACTTC. Its protein is CSGRGQEGYEQYF.

This clonotype is medium-sized within its sample. The V and J genes are TRBV6-6 and TRBJ1-4, with D unresolved. V lost 10 bases and J 4 bases, leaving 19 bases between the germline ends. The CDR3 length is 15 residues. Germline V gene sequence: CDR1 MNHNY, CDR2 SVGAGI (reference sequence). The CDR3 nucleotides are TGTGCCACTACGGGGTCAGTCCAAAATAATGAAAAACTGTTTTTT. Amino acid sequence: CATTGSVQNNEKLFF.

This clonotype came up once. This chain connects TRBV29-1 to TRBJ1-2; 12 bases agree with TRBD1. CDR3 length: 16 amino acids. Germline assignment: CDR1 SQVTM and CDR2 ANQGSEA. V was pared by 7 bases and J by 4 bases, with 13 bases of the junction left unmatched. CDR3 in DNA: TGCAGCGAGAAAACCGGGACAGGGGGCTTCGGCTATGGCTACACCTTC. It yields the protein CSEKTGTGGFGYGYTF.

The rearrangement uses TRBV6-2 or TRBV6-3 and TRBJ1-1; D ambiguous. The CDR3 runs 11 residues. Looked up from germline, CDR1 is MNHEY and CDR2 is SVGEGT. V was clipped by 2 bases and J by 8 bases, with 6 bases between them. Here the CDR3 DNA reads TGTGCCAGCAGTTACGGTCCGGAAGCTTTCTTT. It encodes CASSYGPEAFF.

This clonotype has only a few counts. This chain connects TRBV20-1 to TRBJ1-2; D is undetermined. The CDR3 is made up of 13 amino acids. The germline CDR1 and CDR2 sequences are DFQATT and SNEGSKA (reference sequence). V gave up 1 base and J gave up 10 bases, with 16 bases separating them. CDR3 amino acids: CSARAVGGDDYTF. CDR3 nucleotide sequence: TGCAGTGCTAGAGCCGTTGGCGGGGATGACTACACCTTC.

V gene TRBV27 combines with J gene TRBJ1-2; 7 nucleotides agree with TRBD1. CDR3 length: 14 residues. V was clipped by 5 bases and J by 3 bases; unmatched bases: 6. Germline V CDR1 and CDR2: MNHEY, SMNVEV (reference sequence). As DNA, the CDR3 is TGTGCCAGCAGTCCCTCGGGACAGCACTATGGCTACACCTTC. It translates to CASSPSGQHYGYTF.

The genes are TRBV29-1 and TRBJ1-1, with 9 bases fitting TRBD1. Germline V gene sequence: CDR1 SQVTM, CDR2 ANQGSEA. The CDR3 runs to 14 residues. J lost 1 base, V lost 7 bases, and 7 bases had no gene match. The CDR3 here is CSGLGQGPNTEAFF. The CDR3 DNA follows: TGCAGCGGTCTAGGACAGGGGCCGAACACTGAAGCTTTCTTT.